Listed below are T cell receptor beta chains from one sample, sequenced in a study of OX40 agonist ivuxolimab in advanced cancers. Libraries were prepared by immunoSEQ multiplex PCR; TCRdb keeps only in-frame clonotypes and omits some of them. The sample has roughly 60,000 clones; approximately 92% are singletons. Sequencing was performed on CD4+ or CD8+ T cells sorted from blood, taken in a trial of the OX40 agonist ivuxolimab. Receptors originate from an adult with an advanced solid tumor such as melanoma, head and neck, liver or kidney cancer. Both conserved end residues are part of each CDR3. The D gene is left open where the match is weak. Not every row has a clone size; where given, it reads once, few, many or a size class.

v_call	d_call	j_call	clone_size	cdr3_aa	cdr3_nt
TRBV10-1	TRBD1	TRBJ2-1	-	CASSESTGTGRFSSYNEQFF	TGCGCCAGCAGTGAGTCCACCGGGACAGGCAGGTTTAGCTCCTACAATGAGCAGTTCTTC
TRBV9	-	TRBJ2-4	-	CASSVEWAGDIQYF	TGTGCCAGCAGCGTAGAGTGGGCCGGGGACATTCAGTACTTC
TRBV27	-	TRBJ2-7	-	CASSPLPNSYEQYF	TGTGCTAGCAGTCCCCTGCCAAATTCCTACGAGCAGTACTTC
TRBV7-6	-	TRBJ1-4	-	CASSLALSDGNEKLFF	TGTGCCAGCAGCTTAGCTTTGTCTGACGGTAATGAAAAACTGTTTTTT
TRBV30	-	TRBJ2-1	-	CACRTGTLVDNEQFF	TGTGCCTGCCGAACCGGGACCCTCGTGGACAATGAGCAGTTCTTC
TRBV29-1	-	TRBJ1-2	-	CSATLTHGDYGYTF	TGCAGCGCAACTCTTACGCACGGCGACTATGGCTACACCTTC
TRBV19	-	TRBJ2-2	-	CASSIGRPGSNTGELFF	TGTGCCAGTAGTATAGGACGGCCAGGTTCGAACACCGGGGAGCTGTTTTTT
TRBV19	-	TRBJ2-2	-	CASSLEYGELFF	TGTGCCAGTAGTCTCGAATATGGGGAGCTGTTTTTT
TRBV9	-	TRBJ1-4	-	CASSGGDPNEKLFF	TGTGCCAGCAGCGGGGGGGACCCGAATGAAAAACTGTTTTTT
TRBV6-1	TRBD1	TRBJ2-7	-	CASSLGTGTDEQYF	TGTGCCAGCAGTCTCGGGACAGGGACGGACGAGCAGTACTTC
TRBV16	TRBD1	TRBJ2-1	once	CASSQSGGNFYNEQFF	TGTGCCAGCAGCCAATCAGGGGGCAATTTCTACAATGAGCAGTTCTTC
TRBV27	TRBD1	TRBJ2-1	-	CASRTGGDYNEQFF	TGTGCCAGCAGGACAGGGGGGGATTACAATGAGCAGTTCTTC
TRBV19	-	TRBJ1-2	-	CASSIQGQANYGYTF	TGTGCCAGTAGTATTCAGGGGCAGGCTAACTATGGCTACACCTTC
TRBV4-1	TRBD2	TRBJ2-7	-	CASSRLAGVDYEQYF	TGCGCCAGCAGCCGCTTAGCGGGCGTAGACTACGAGCAGTACTTC
TRBV5-6	-	TRBJ1-2	once	CASRLGVNYGYTF	TGTGCCAGCAGACTAGGGGTTAACTATGGCTACACCTTC
TRBV28	-	TRBJ1-5	-	CASSFGQQNRQPQHF	TGTGCCAGCAGTTTCGGACAACAAAACCGTCAGCCCCAGCATTTT
TRBV5-1	-	TRBJ1-1	-	CASSLSIGNTEAFF	TGCGCCAGCAGCTTGTCAATTGGGAACACTGAAGCTTTCTTT
TRBV18	-	TRBJ2-2	-	CASSPSTVFAGELFF	TGTGCCAGCTCACCCTCAACGGTGTTCGCCGGGGAGCTGTTTTTT
TRBV9	-	TRBJ2-2	-	CASSDGSTGELFF	TGTGCCAGCAGCGACGGGAGCACCGGGGAGCTGTTTTTT
TRBV9	TRBD2	TRBJ2-3	-	CASSVTSGVSTDTQYF	TGTGCCAGCAGCGTAACTAGCGGGGTCTCCACAGATACGCAGTATTTT
TRBV11-2	-	TRBJ2-2	-	CASSLDPLYGELFF	TGTGCCAGCAGCTTAGATCCGCTTTACGGGGAGCTGTTTTTT
TRBV28	-	TRBJ2-7	-	CASSPQMGPYYEQYF	TGTGCCAGCAGTCCCCAAATGGGGCCTTACTACGAGCAGTACTTC
TRBV27	-	TRBJ2-1	-	CASTLGGGLSGEQFF	TGTGCCAGCACCCTGGGAGGGGGTTTGTCGGGTGAGCAGTTCTTC
TRBV13	-	TRBJ1-1	once	CASSFQGAGEAFF	TGTGCCAGCAGCTTTCAAGGGGCGGGTGAAGCTTTCTTT
TRBV6-5	-	TRBJ2-3	-	CASSPLGPAADTQYF	TGTGCCAGCTCCCCCTTAGGCCCGGCGGCGGATACGCAGTATTTT
TRBV19	-	TRBJ1-1	-	CASSMVSTEAFF	TGTGCCAGTAGTATGGTCAGCACTGAAGCTTTCTTT
TRBV5-6	TRBD2	TRBJ2-7	once	CASTIAGDPYEQYF	TGTGCCAGCACAATAGCGGGGGATCCCTACGAGCAGTACTTC
TRBV5-5	-	TRBJ2-2	-	CASSLGQSTGELFF	TGTGCCAGCAGCTTGGGGCAGTCTACCGGGGAGCTGTTTTTT
TRBV29-1	-	TRBJ1-2	-	CSVTRASYGYTF	TGCAGCGTGACTCGAGCGTCCTATGGCTACACCTTC
TRBV19	-	TRBJ2-2	-	CASSSNSWAGELFF	TGTGCCAGTAGTTCAAACAGTTGGGCCGGGGAGCTGTTTTTT
TRBV7-2	-	TRBJ2-7	-	CASSLVRYSYEQYF	TGTGCCAGCAGCTTAGTTAGGTATTCCTACGAGCAGTACTTC
TRBV10-3	TRBD2	TRBJ2-1	-	CAISALQGLAGVYPSNEQFF	TGTGCCATCAGTGCTCTCCAGGGACTAGCGGGAGTTTACCCTAGCAATGAGCAGTTCTTC
TRBV7-6	TRBD1	TRBJ2-7	-	CASSPRGQGSVSYEQYF	TGTGCCAGCAGCCCCCGGGGACAGGGGAGTGTTTCCTACGAGCAGTACTTC
TRBV5-6	TRBD2	TRBJ2-3	once	CASSLLLADLDTQYF	TGTGCCAGCAGCTTGTTACTAGCGGATTTAGATACGCAGTATTTT